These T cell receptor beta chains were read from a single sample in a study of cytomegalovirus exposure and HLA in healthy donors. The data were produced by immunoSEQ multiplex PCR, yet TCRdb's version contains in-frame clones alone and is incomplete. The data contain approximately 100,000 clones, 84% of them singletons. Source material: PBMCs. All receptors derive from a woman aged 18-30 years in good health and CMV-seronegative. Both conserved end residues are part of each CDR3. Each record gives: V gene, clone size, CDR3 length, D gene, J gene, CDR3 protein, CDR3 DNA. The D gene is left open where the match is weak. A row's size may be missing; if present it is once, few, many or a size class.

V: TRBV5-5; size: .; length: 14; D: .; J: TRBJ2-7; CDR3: CASSGTRNSYEQYF; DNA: TGTGCCAGCAGCGGTACTAGAAATTCCTACGAGCAGTACTTC
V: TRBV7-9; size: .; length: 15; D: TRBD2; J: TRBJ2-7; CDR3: CASSPGLAGTYEQYF; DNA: TGTGCCAGCAGCCCCGGACTAGCGGGGACCTACGAGCAGTACTTC
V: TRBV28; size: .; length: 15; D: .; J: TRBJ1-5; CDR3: CASSPPRGSNQPQHF; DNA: TGTGCCAGCAGTCCCCCACGGGGAAGCAATCAGCCCCAGCATTTT
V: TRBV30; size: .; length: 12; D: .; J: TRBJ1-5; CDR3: CAWSQRDQPQHF; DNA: TGTGCCTGGAGCCAGCGAGATCAGCCCCAGCATTTT
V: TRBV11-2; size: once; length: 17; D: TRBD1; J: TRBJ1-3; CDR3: CASSREGQLYSGNTIYF; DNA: TGTGCCAGCAGCCGAGAGGGACAGCTCTACTCTGGAAACACCATATATTTT
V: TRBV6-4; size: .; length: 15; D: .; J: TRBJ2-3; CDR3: CASSATHDAADTQYF; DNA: TGTGCCAGCAGTGCCACCCATGACGCGGCAGATACGCAGTATTTT
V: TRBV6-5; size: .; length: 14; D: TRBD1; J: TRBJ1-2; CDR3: CASTGTGSNYGYTF; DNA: TGTGCCAGCACCGGGACAGGGTCTAACTATGGCTACACCTTC
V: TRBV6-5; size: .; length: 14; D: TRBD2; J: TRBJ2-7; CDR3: CASTQLAGDYEQYF; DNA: TGTGCCAGCACCCAACTAGCGGGAGACTACGAGCAGTACTTC
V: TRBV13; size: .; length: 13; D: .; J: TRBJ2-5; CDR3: CASSDSGEETQYF; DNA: TGTGCCAGCAGCGACTCGGGGGAAGAGACCCAGTACTTC
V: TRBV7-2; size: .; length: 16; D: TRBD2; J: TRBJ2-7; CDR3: CASSLAPSGGSHEQYF; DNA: TGTGCCAGCAGCTTAGCGCCTAGCGGGGGTTCCCACGAGCAGTACTTC
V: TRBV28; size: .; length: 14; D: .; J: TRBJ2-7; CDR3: CANYPGLTDYEQYF; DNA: TGTGCCAACTACCCGGGACTCACGGACTACGAGCAGTACTTC
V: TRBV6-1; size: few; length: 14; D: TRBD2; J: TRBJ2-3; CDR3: CASTGAGVTDTQYF; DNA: TGTGCCAGCACCGGAGCGGGAGTCACAGATACGCAGTATTTT
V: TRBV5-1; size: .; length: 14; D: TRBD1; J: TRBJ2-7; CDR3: CASSLGDRGYEQYF; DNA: TGCGCCAGCAGCTTGGGGGACAGGGGTTACGAGCAGTACTTC
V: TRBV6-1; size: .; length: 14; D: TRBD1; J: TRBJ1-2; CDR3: CASSEAGTGEGYTF; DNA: TGTGCCAGCAGTGAAGCCGGGACAGGGGAAGGCTACACCTTC
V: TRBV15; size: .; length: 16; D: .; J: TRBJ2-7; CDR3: CATSSSLSTLAGEQYF; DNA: TGTGCCACCAGCTCATCCCTCAGCACCTTGGCAGGCGAGCAGTACTTC
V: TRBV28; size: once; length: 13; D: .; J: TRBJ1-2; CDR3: CASSILLGASYTF; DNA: TGTGCCAGCAGTATCCTACTTGGGGCGAGCTACACCTTC
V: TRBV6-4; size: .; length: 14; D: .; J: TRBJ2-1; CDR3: CASSTGDPANEQFF; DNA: TGTGCCAGCAGCACGGGGGATCCGGCCAATGAGCAGTTCTTC
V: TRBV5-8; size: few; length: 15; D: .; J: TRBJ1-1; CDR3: CASSPGWLRGTEAFF; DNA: TGTGCCAGCAGCCCTGGTTGGCTCAGGGGCACTGAAGCTTTCTTT
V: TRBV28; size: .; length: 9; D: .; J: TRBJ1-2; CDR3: CASEDGYTF; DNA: TGTGCCAGCGAGGATGGCTACACCTTC
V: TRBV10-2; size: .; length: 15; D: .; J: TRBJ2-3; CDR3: CASSTRVPPKYTQYF; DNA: TGCGCCAGCAGTACCAGGGTTCCCCCAAAATATACGCAGTATTTT
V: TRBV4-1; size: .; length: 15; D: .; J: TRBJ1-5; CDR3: CASSLGQNPRGPQHF; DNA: TGCGCCAGCAGTTTGGGTCAGAACCCGCGGGGACCCCAGCATTTT
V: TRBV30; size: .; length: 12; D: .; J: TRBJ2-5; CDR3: CAWNRGQETQYF; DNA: TGTGCCTGGAATCGGGGTCAAGAGACCCAGTACTTC
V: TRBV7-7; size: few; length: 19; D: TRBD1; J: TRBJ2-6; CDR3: CASSYRLGTGSSGANVLTF; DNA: TGTGCCAGCAGCTACCGTTTGGGGACAGGGTCCTCTGGGGCCAACGTCCTGACTTTC
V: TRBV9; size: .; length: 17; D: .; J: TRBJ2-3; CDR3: CASSVSTGLLRTDTQYF; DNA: TGTGCCAGCAGCGTATCAACAGGGTTGCTCCGCACAGATACGCAGTATTTT
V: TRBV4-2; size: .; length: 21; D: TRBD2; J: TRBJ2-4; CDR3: CASSQDRRAGGGFVAKNIQYF; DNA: TGTGCCAGCAGCCAAGATCGGCGAGCGGGAGGGGGTTTCGTAGCCAAAAACATTCAGTACTTC
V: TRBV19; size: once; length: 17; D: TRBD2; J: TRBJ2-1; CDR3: CASRGRAGEPGYNEQFF; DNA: TGTGCCAGTAGAGGGCGGGCGGGAGAGCCAGGTTACAATGAGCAGTTCTTC
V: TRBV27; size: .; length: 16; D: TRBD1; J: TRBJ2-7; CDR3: CASSLSGQESSYEQYF; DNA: TGTGCCAGCAGTTTATCGGGACAGGAGAGCTCCTACGAGCAGTACTTC
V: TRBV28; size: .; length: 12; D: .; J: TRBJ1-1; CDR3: CASTQANTEAFF; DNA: TGTGCCAGCACACAGGCGAACACTGAAGCTTTCTTT
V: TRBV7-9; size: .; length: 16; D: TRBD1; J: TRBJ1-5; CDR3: CASSLVTGRANQPQHF; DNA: TGTGCCAGCAGCTTAGTGACAGGGCGGGCCAATCAGCCCCAGCATTTT
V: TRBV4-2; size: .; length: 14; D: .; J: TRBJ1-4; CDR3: CASSQAQGGEKLFF; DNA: TGTGCCAGCAGCCAAGCACAGGGCGGTGAAAAACTGTTTTTT
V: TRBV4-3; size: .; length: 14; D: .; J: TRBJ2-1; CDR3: CASSQDSADNEQFF; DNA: TGCGCCAGCAGCCAAGATAGTGCGGACAATGAGCAGTTCTTC
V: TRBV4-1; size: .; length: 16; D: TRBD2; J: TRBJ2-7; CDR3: CASSASSGGAMYEQYF; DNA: TGCGCCAGCAGCGCCTCTAGCGGGGGGGCAATGTACGAGCAGTACTTC
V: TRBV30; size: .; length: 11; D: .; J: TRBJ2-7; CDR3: CAWKTWSEQYF; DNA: TGTGCCTGGAAAACGTGGAGCGAGCAGTACTTC
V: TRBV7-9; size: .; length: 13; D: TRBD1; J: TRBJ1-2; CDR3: CASSPGQGYGYTF; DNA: TGTGCCAGCAGCCCAGGACAGGGCTATGGCTACACCTTC
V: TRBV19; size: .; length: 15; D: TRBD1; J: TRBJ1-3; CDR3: CASSMIRDSLNTIYF; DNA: TGTGCCAGTAGTATGATAAGGGACAGCTTAAACACCATATATTTT
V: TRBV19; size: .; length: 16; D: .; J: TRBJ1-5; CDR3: CASSIVAGYSNQPQHF; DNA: TGTGCCAGTAGTATAGTGGCAGGTTACAGCAATCAGCCCCAGCATTTT
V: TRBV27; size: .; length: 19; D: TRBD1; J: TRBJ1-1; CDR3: CASSLFSVTGGAGNTEAFF; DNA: TGTGCCAGCAGTTTATTCTCAGTGACAGGGGGGGCGGGAAACACTGAAGCTTTCTTT
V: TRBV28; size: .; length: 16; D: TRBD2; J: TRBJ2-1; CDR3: CASSLLRAGGLNEQFF; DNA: TGTGCCAGCAGTTTACTCCGAGCGGGGGGGTTGAATGAGCAGTTCTTC
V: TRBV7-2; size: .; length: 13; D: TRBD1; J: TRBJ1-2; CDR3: CASSFSTGVGYTF; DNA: TGTGCCAGCAGCTTTTCCACAGGGGTTGGCTACACCTTC
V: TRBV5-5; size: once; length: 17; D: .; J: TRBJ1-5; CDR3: CASSTALGRGINQPQHF; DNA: TGTGCCAGCAGCACCGCCTTGGGGCGGGGGATCAATCAGCCCCAGCATTTT
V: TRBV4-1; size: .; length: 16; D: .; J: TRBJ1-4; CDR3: CASSQDPGVLNEKLFF; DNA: TGCGCCAGCAGCCAAGATCCCGGGGTCCTTAATGAAAAACTGTTTTTT
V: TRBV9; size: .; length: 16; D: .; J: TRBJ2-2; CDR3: CASSHPTGAGSGELFF; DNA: TGTGCCAGCAGCCACCCAACTGGGGCGGGGTCCGGGGAGCTGTTTTTT
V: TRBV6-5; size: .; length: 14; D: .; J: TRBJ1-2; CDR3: CASSTGSSALGYTF; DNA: TGTGCCAGCAGTACAGGCTCCTCGGCCCTTGGCTACACCTTC
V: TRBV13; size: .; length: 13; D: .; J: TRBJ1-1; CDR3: CASSFSDQGEAFF; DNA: TGTGCCAGCAGCTTTTCTGACCAGGGAGAAGCTTTCTTT
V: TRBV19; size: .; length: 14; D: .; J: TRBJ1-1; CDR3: CASNLGGADTEAFF; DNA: TGTGCCAGTAACCTCGGGGGGGCGGACACTGAAGCTTTCTTT
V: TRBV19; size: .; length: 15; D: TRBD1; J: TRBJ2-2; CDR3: CASSKTGGYTGELFF; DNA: TGTGCCAGTAGTAAGACAGGGGGTTACACCGGGGAGCTGTTTTTT
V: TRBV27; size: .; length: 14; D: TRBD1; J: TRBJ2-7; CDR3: CASSFGTGLFEQYF; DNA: TGTGCCAGCAGTTTTGGGACAGGTTTGTTCGAGCAGTACTTC
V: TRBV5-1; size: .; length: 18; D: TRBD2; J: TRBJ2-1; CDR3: CASSAGTSGGAGWNEQFF; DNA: TGCGCCAGCAGCGCCGGGACTAGCGGGGGGGCCGGGTGGAATGAGCAGTTCTTC
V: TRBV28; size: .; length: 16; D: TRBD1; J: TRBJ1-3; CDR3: CASSFGQGVTGNTIYF; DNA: TGTGCCAGCAGTTTTGGACAGGGAGTAACTGGAAACACCATATATTTT
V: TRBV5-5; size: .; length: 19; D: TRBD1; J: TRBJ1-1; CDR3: CASGAGTGYLSGVGSEAFF; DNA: TGTGCCAGCGGAGCCGGGACAGGGTATCTCTCGGGAGTGGGGTCCGAAGCTTTCTTT
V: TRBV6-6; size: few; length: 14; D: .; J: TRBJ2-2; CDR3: CASSVTQGAGELFF; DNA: TGTGCCAGCAGCGTAACACAGGGCGCCGGGGAGCTGTTTTTT
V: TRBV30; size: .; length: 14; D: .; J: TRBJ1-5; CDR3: CAWSDGGTTTPQHF; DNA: TGTGCCTGGAGTGACGGGGGAACGACAACCCCCCAGCATTTT
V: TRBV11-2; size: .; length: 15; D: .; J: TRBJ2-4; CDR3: CASSLIVTGTHIQYF; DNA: TGTGCCAGCAGCTTAATTGTCACAGGGACGCACATTCAGTACTTC
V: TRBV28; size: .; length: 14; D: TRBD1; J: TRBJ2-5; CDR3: CASSGQGAGETQYF; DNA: TGTGCCAGCAGTGGACAGGGGGCCGGAGAGACCCAGTACTTC
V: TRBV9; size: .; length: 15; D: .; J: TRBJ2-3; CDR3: CASSGRERGTDTQYF; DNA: TGTGCCAGCAGCGGTCGGGAGCGGGGCACAGATACGCAGTATTTT
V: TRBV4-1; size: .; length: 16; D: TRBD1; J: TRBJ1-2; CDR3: CASSRIGLTGGKGYTF; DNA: TGCGCCAGCAGCCGGATCGGCCTTACAGGGGGCAAAGGCTACACCTTC
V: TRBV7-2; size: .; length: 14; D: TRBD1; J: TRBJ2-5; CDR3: CASSRGTGSETQYF; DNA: TGTGCCAGCAGCAGGGGGACAGGAAGCGAGACCCAGTACTTC
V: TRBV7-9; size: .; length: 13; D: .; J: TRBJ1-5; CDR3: CASSPGRGQPQHF; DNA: TGTGCCAGCAGCCCCGGACGGGGTCAGCCCCAGCATTTT